This T cell receptor (beta chain) was recorded in a study of type 1 regulatory T cells. As for the study in general: T-allo10 is an in vitro-generated, Tr1-enriched CD4 T cell product specific for alloantigen.

TCRdb redid the calling of the reads with MiXCR, one entry per CDR3 protein. The table lists tens of thousands of distinct CDR3 sequences, less than 25% of them singletons. Concerning this clonotype itself: Its antigen is unknown.

Germline CDR1 reads SGHAT; CDR2 reads FQNNGV. Trimming stripped 5 bases from V and 2 bases from J, with 12 bases between. The CDR3 is 15 residues long. Findings and caveats of the study: Compared with non-type 1 regulatory T cells, type 1 regulatory T cells showed a more restricted TCR repertoire.

The TCR originated in a human donor in good health. The chain uses TRBV11-2 and TRBJ2-2, with D possibly TRBD2 on 5 matching bases. Specimen: cultured type 1 regulatory T (Tr1) cells, either the whole culture or a sorted fraction (not recorded which). The CDR3 sequence is CASSLDFTNTGELFF. CDR3 bases: TGTGCCAGCAGCCTGGACTTTACAAACACCGGGGAGCTGTTTTTT. The variable domain in full, completed from reference TRBV11-2 and TRBJ2-2, reads EAGVAQSPRYKIIEKRQSVAFWCNPISGHATLYWYQQILGQGPKLLIQFQNNGVVDDSQLPKDRFSAERLKGVDSTLKIQPAKLEDSAVYLCASSLDFTNTGELFFGEGSRLTVL.